This T cell receptor (beta chain) emerged from a study of T cell responses to AZD1222 COVID-19 vaccine. The assay was immunoSEQ multiplex PCR, and TCRdb's table has in-frame clones only and misses some. Of about 120,000 clones listed, around 81% were seen once; the top ten hold roughly 4.8%. In regard to this clone: The target antigen is unknown.

CDR3 length: 17 residues. The ends were cut back, 2 bases at V and 3 bases at J, with 18 bases in the middle. Germline CDR1 MNHEY, CDR2 SMNVEV (reference sequence). General study results and limits: Just six people given AZD1222 tested seropositive at baseline. Possibly, clonal diversity was underestimated; donors were largely white British and included more females. When two AZD1222 doses had been given, Spike-specific TCR breadth and depth rose.

This receptor was obtained from an adult in good health. Sequenced here: peripheral blood, sampled on day 0 of AZD1222 vaccination. This rearrangement joins TRBV27 to TRBJ2-3; no firm D call. CDR3 nucleotide sequence: TGTGCCAGCAGTTTAAAGGCCGGTTCCTGGGGTACAGATACGCAGTATTTT. Translation: CASSLKAGSWGTDTQYF.